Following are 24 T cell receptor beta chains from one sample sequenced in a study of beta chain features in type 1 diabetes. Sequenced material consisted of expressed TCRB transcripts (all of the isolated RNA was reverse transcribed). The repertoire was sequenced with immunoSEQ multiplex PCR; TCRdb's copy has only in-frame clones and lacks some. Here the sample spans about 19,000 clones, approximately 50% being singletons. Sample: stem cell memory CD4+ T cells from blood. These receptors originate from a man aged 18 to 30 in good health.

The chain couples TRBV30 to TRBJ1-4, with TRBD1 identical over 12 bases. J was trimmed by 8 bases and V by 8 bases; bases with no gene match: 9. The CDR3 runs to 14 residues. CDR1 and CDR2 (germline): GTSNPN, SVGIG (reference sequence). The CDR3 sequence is CAGLRDRGQEKLFF. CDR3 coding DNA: TGTGCCGGGCTCCGGGACAGGGGGCAAGAAAAACTGTTTTTT. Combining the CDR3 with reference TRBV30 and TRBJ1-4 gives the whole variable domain SQTIHQWPATLVQPVGSPLSLECTVEGTSNPNLYWYRQAAGRGLQLLFYSVGIGQISSEVPQNLSASRPQDRQFILSSKKLLLSDSGFYLCAGLRDRGQEKLFFGSGTQLSVL.

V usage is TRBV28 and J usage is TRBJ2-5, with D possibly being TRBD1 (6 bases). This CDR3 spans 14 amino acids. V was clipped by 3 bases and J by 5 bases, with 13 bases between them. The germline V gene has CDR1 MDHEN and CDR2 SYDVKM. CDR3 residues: CASSLNWGRETQYF. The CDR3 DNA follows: TGTGCCAGCAGTTTGAATTGGGGGCGGGAGACCCAGTACTTC.

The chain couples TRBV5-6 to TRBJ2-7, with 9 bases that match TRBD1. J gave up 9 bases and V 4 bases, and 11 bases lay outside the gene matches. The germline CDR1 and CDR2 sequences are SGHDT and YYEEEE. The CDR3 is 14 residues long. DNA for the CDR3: TGTGCCAGCAGCCCTGGGACAGGGAGTTCCGGGCAGTACTTC. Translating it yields CASSPGTGSSGQYF. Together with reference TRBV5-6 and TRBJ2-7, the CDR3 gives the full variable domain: DAGVTQSPTHLIKTRGQQVTLRCSPKSGHDTVSWYQQALGQGPQFIFQYYEEEERQRGNFPDRFSGHQFPNYSSELNVNALLLGDSALYLCASSPGTGSSGQYFGPGTRLTVT.

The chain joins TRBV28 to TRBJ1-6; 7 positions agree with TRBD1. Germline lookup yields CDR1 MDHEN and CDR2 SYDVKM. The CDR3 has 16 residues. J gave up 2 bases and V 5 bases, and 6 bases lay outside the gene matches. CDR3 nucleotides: TGTGCCAGCAGTGTCGACAGGGCCCCCTATAATTCACCCCTCCACTTT. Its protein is CASSVDRAPYNSPLHF.

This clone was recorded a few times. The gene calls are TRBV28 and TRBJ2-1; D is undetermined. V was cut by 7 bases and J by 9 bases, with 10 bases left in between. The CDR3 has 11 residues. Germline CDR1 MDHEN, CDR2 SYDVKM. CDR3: CASTQNAEQFF. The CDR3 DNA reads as TGTGCCAGCACCCAGAACGCTGAGCAGTTCTTC.

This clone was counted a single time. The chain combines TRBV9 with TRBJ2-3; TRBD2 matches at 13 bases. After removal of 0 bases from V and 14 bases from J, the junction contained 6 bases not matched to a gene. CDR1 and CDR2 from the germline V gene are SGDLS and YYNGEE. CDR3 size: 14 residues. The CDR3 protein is CASSVGTSGGQGYF. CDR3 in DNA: TGTGCCAGCAGCGTAGGGACTAGCGGGGGTCAAGGGTATTTT.

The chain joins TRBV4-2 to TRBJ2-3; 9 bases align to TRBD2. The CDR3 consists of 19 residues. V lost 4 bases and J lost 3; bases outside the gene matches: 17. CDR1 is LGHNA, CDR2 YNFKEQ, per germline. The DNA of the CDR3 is TGTGCCAGCAGCCGAGACCGAGGGTGGGCTAGCGGGAATACAGATACGCAGTATTTT. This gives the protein CASSRDRGWASGNTDTQYF.

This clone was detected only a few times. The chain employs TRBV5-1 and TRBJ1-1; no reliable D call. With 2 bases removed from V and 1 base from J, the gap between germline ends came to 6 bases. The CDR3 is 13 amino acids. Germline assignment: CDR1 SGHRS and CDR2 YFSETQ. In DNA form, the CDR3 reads TGCGCCAGCAGCTTCGTAGAGAACACTGAAGCTTTCTTT. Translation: CASSFVENTEAFF.

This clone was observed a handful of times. The CDR3 DNA reads TGTGCCAGCAGCGGGCGGGACCCCTACGAGCAGTACTTC. It specifies CASSGRDPYEQYF. This rearrangement joins TRBV28 to TRBJ2-7, with D possibly TRBD2 on 6 matching bases. CDR1 is MDHEN and CDR2 is SYDVKM in the germline V gene. This CDR3 is 13 amino acids long. The V gene lost 6 bases and the J gene lost 2 bases, with 11 bases spanning the gap.

This CDR3 reads CASSLGLAGGNEQFF. In DNA, the CDR3 is TGTGCCAGCAGCTTAGGGCTAGCGGGGGGAAATGAGCAGTTCTTC. The chain uses TRBV7-2 and TRBJ2-1; 11 bases match TRBD2. Germline V CDR1 and CDR2: SGHTA, FQGNSA. Unmatched junction bases numbered 3, after V lost 1 base and J lost 7 bases. The CDR3 spans 15 residues.

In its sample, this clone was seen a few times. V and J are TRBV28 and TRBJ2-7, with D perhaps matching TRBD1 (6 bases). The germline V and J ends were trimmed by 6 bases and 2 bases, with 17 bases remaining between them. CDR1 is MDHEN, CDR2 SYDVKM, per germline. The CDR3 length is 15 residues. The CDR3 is CASRPGQTTPYEQYF. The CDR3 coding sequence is TGTGCCAGCAGACCAGGACAGACCACTCCCTACGAGCAGTACTTC.

The CDR3 bases are TGTGCCAGCAGCCCCGGACTAGTAACGGATACGCAGTATTTT. Translated: CASSPGLVTDTQYF. This chain links TRBV7-8 with TRBJ2-3; 7 bases agree with TRBD2. The V and J ends lost 5 bases and 6 bases, in that order; junction bases with no gene match: 8. The CDR3 runs to 14 residues. Germline CDR1 is SGHVS and CDR2 is FQNEAQ.

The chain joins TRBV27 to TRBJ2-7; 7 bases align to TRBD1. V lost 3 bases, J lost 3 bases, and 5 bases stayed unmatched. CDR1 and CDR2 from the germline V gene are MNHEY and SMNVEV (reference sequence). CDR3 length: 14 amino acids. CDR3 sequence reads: CASSFLQGSYEQYF. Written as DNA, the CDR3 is TGTGCCAGCAGTTTTTTACAGGGGAGCTACGAGCAGTACTTC.

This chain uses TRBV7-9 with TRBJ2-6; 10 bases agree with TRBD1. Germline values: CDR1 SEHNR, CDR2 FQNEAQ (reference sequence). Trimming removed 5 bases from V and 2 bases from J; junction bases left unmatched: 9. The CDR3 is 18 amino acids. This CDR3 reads CASSSRDRGFPGANVLTF. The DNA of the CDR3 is TGTGCCAGCAGCAGCCGGGACAGGGGATTTCCTGGGGCCAACGTCCTGACTTTC. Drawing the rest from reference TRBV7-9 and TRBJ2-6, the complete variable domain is DTGVSQNPRHKITKRGQNVTFRCDPISEHNRLYWYRQTLGQGPEFLTYFQNEAQLEKSRLLSDRFSAERPKGSFSTLEIQRTEQGDSAMYLCASSSRDRGFPGANVLTFGAGSRLTVL.

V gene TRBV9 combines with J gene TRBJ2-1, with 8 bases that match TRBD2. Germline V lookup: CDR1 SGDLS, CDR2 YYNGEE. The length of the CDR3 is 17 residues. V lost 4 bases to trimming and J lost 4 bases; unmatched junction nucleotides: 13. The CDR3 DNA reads TGTGCCAGCAGCTCCCTAGATATAGCGGGAAGGTACAATGAGCAGTTCTTC. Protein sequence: CASSSLDIAGRYNEQFF.

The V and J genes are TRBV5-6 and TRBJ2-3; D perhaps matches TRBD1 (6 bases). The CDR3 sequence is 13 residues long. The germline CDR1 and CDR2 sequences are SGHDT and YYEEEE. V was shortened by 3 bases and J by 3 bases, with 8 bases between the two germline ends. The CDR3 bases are TGTGCCAGCAGCTGGACAGAGACAGATACGCAGTATTTT. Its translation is CASSWTETDTQYF.

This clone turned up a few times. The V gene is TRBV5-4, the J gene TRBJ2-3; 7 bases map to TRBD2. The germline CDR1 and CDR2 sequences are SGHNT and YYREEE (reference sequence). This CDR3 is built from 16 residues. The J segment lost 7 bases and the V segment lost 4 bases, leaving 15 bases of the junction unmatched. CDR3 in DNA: TGTGCCAGCAGCCCCGTTGGGGGGGGTTTAATGCATACGCAGTATTTT. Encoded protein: CASSPVGGGLMHTQYF. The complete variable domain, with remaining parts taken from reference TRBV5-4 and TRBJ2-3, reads ETGVTQSPTHLIKTRGQQVTLRCSSQSGHNTVSWYQQALGQGPQFIFQYYREEENGRGNFPPRFSGLQFPNYSSELNVNALELDDSALYLCASSPVGGGLMHTQYFGPGTRLTVL.

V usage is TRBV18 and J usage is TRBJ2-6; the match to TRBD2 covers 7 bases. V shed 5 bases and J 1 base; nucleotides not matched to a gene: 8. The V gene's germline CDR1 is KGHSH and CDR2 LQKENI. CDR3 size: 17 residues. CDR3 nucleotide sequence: TGTGCCAGCTCAGCAGCGGGGCGCCAATCTGGGGCCAACGTCCTGACTTTC. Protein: CASSAAGRQSGANVLTF.

The CDR3, as DNA: TGTGCCAGTAGTCCCCTCGACAGGGGGAAGCCCCAGCATTTT. It specifies CASSPLDRGKPQHF. This chain joins TRBV19 and TRBJ1-5; 9 positions agree with TRBD1. CDR1 is LNHDA, CDR2 SQIVND, per germline (reference sequence). With 5 bases clipped from V and 8 bases from J, the junction kept 7 bases outside the gene matches. The CDR3 runs 14 residues.

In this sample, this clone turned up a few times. This chain's CDR3 is CASSLRGSRYEQYF. CDR3 in DNA: TGTGCCAGCAGTTTGCGCGGGAGTAGGTACGAGCAGTACTTC. V and J are TRBV28 and TRBJ2-7, with 7 bases identical to TRBD2. The CDR3 length is 14 residues. Germline values: CDR1 MDHEN, CDR2 SYDVKM. The V segment lost 3 bases and the J segment 4 bases; nucleotides outside the gene matches: 6. Complete variable domain (other parts from reference TRBV28 and TRBJ2-7): DVKVTQSSRYLVKRTGEKVFLECVQDMDHENMFWYRQDPGLGLRLIYFSYDVKMKEKGDIPEGYSVSREKKERFSLILESASTNQTSMYLCASSLRGSRYEQYFGPGTRLTVT.

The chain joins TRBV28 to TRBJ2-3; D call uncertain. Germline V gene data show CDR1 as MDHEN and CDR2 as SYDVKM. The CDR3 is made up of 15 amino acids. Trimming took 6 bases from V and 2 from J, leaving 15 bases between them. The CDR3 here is CASSYSSTNTDTQYF. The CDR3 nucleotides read TGTGCCAGCAGCTATTCTTCCACCAACACAGATACGCAGTATTTT.

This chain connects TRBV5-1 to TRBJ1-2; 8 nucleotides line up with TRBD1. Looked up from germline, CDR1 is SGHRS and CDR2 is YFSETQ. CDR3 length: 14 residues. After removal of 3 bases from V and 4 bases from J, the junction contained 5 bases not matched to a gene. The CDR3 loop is CASSSQGAGYGYTF. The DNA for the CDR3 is TGCGCCAGCAGCTCCCAGGGGGCGGGCTATGGCTACACCTTC.

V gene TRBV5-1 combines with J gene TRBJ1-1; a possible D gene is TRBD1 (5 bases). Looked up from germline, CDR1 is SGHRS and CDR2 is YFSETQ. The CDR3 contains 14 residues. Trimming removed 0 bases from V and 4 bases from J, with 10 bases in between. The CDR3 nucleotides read TGCGCCAGCAGCTTGGAGGCAGGGCTCACTGAAGCTTTCTTT. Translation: CASSLEAGLTEAFF.

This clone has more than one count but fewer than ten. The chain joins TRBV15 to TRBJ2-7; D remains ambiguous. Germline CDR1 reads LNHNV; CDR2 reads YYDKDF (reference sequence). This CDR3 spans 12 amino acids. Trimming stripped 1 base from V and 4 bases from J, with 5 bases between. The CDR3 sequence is CATSRAGYEQYF. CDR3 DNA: TGTGCCACCAGCAGAGCCGGTTACGAGCAGTACTTC.